This TCR beta chain emerged from a study of human T cells and chemical hapten exposure (dated by TCRdb to 2020 to 2023). In terms of the full investigation: For sensitization, 2% DPC in acetone was applied to a roughly 2 cm by roughly 2 cm area of upper inner arm skin. Throughout the study period of 20 to 30 weeks, patients also received therapeutic DPC doses to the scalp every week. Patch tests used Finn chambers with 0.01% DPC on the upper back, scored after 6 days by International Contact Dermatitis Research Group standards. Most of the patients in the cohort were female, and the cohort covered alopecia areata with under or over 50% scalp involvement, alopecia totalis and alopecia universalis. Libraries were pooled for sequencing, and per-sample TCR yields varied mainly because of small differences in library volumes within the pool. The study tracked peripheral blood TCR repertoire changes in vivo during primary and secondary sensitization to the hapten diphenylcyclopropenone (DPC) in alopecia patients. Blood samples were taken from patients before sensitization (week 0) and at 2, 6 and about 24 weeks after DPC sensitization. Blood for TCR sequencing was provided by twenty-nine alopecia patients at one to four time points (pre-sensitization, 2, 6 and 24 weeks).

Overall study outcomes, separate from this receptor: The number of PT1 expanded TCRs positively correlated with patch test score, significant at thresholds 8, 16 and 32 but not 4. Repeated subsampling changed both the strength of the expansion versus patch-test correlation and the threshold at which the correlation became significant. DPC sensitization did not change how many TCRs were above 1 in 1000 frequency, and no evidence was found of alterations in global repertoire structure. Significantly more large CDR3 similarity clusters were formed by expanded TCRs than by pre-sensitization or healthy control sets, consistent with antigen-driven responses. Because every patient had alopecia, a presumed autoimmune disease, the patients' immune response might differ from that of healthy individuals.

This clonotype was counted at least ten times. Its antigen remains unidentified. There are no base qualities to consult, and no much larger clone falls within one base. From cysteine to phenylalanine, the CDR3 is 13 amino acids long. The retained sequence is limited to the CDR3, 39 bases, with the frame set at the first base. The germline V gene (reference sequence) provides CDR1 DFQATT and CDR2 SNEGSKA. Trimming removed 3 bases from V and 10 bases from J; the gene matches leave 12 bases unexplained. The sample's time point label, in plain terms: patch test 3, about 24 weeks after DPC sensitization. The treatment or condition label of this sample denotes: therapeutic diphenylcyclopropenone sensitization with weekly scalp DPC. At every patch-test visit, the blood draw took place before the patch test was put on. Patients were considered eligible if aged 18 to 70, diagnosed with alopecia and deemed suitable for DPC therapy, and patients were excluded if pregnant. Total RNA was extracted from unfractionated whole blood that had been collected in Tempus Blood RNA tubes.

The method behind the library was RACE. Instrument used: NextSeq 500. Library preparation attached unique molecular identifiers to individual cDNA molecules for quantitative, reproducible TCR counting. Both TCR alpha and TCR beta chains were sequenced from each blood RNA sample. The study's processing was this. A median of around 100,000 TCRs per sample was observed, with a range of 23,224 to 690,600. The Decombinator software suite was used to annotate the V, J and CDR3 of the TCR reads. Every sample was subsampled to the same number of TCRs (28,000) for the PS versus PT1 abundance plots. Expanded TCRs were defined as absent before sensitization and observed at least eight times at the 2-week time point. The public reads were run again by TCRdb, first through fastp at Q25 and then through MiXCR, and only productive beta chains were kept. Rows with a matching CDR3 protein are joined into one entry that keeps the most common DNA and genes. The V and J calls reflect TCRdb's pipeline rather than the authors' work. The sample includes 25,000 to 35,000 distinct CDR3 sequences, with almost 6% observed a single time. Around 5.7% of the sample rests with the top ten.

Recombination linked TRBV20-1 to TRBJ2-7; TRBD2 agrees with 7 junctional bases. The sequence was obtained from a man in his thirties or forties with alopecia areata. Some clones in this sample may be carry-over from other donors' samples. The input for sequencing was whole blood, taken in connection with sensitization to the hapten diphenylcyclopropenone (DPC). The DNA is TGCAGTGCTAGGTATCTAGCGGAAGCTTCTCAGTACTTC. It encodes CSARYLAEASQYF.